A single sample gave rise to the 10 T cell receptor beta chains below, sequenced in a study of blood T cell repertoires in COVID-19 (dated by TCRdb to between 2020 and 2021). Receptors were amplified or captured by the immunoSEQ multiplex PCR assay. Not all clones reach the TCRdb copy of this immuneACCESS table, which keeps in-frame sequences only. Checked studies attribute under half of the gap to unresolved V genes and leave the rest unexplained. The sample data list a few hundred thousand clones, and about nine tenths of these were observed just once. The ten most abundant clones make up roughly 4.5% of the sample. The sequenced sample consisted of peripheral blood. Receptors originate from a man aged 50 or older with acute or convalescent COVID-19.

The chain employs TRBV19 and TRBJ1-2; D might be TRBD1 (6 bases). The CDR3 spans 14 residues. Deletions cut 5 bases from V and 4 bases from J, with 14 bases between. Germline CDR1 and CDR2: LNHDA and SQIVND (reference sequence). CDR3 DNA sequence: TGTGCCAGTAGTCGTCGGACAGCGTCCTATGGCTACACCTTC. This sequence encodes CASSRRTASYGYTF. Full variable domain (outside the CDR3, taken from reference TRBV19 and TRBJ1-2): DGGITQSPKYLFRKEGQNVTLSCEQNLNHDAMYWYRQDPGQGLRLIYYSQIVNDFQKGDIAEGYSVSREKKESFPLTVTSAQKNPTAFYLCASSRRTASYGYTFGSGTRLTVV.

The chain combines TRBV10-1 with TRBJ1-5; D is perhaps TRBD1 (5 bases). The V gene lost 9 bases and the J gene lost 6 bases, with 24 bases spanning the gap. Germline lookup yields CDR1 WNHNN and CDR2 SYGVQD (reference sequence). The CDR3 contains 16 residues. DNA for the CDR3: TGCGCCAGTCAGTGCCCAGGGATCGGTAATTTTCAGCCCCAGCATTTT. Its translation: CASQCPGIGNFQPQHF.

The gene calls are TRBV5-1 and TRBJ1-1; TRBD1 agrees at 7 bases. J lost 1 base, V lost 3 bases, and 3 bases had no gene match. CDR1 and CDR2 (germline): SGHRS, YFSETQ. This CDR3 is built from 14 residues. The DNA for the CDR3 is TGCGCCAGCAGCTCAAGACAGGGGAACACTGAAGCTTTCTTT. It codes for CASSSRQGNTEAFF.

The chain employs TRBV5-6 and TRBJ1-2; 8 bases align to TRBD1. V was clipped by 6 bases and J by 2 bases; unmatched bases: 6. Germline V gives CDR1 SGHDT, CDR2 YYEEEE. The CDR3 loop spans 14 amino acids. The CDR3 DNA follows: TGTGCCAGCACGATACAGGGGGGAAACTATGGCTACACCTTC. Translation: CASTIQGGNYGYTF.

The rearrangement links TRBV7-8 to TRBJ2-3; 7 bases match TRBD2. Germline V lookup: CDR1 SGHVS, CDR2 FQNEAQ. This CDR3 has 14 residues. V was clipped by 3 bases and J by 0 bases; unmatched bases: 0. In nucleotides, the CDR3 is TGTGCCAGCAGCTTCGGGGGGAGCACAGATACGCAGTATTTT. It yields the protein CASSFGGSTDTQYF.

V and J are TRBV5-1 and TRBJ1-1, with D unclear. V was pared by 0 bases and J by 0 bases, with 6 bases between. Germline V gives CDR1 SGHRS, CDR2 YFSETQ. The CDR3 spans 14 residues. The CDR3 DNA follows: TGCGCCAGCAGCTTGGCCGTCCTGAACACTGAAGCTTTCTTT. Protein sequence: CASSLAVLNTEAFF.

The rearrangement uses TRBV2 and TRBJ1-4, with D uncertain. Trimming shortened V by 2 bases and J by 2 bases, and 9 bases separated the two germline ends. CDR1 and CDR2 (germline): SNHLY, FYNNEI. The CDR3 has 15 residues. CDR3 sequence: CASSERETTNEKLFF. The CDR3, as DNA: TGTGCCAGCAGTGAACGGGAAACCACTAATGAAAAACTGTTTTTT.

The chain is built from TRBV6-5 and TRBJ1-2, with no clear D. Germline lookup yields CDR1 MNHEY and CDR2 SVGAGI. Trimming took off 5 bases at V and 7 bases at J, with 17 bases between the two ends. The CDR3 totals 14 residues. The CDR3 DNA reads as TGTGCCAGCAGTCACCGGGATGTACTACCTGGCTACACCTTC. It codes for CASSHRDVLPGYTF.

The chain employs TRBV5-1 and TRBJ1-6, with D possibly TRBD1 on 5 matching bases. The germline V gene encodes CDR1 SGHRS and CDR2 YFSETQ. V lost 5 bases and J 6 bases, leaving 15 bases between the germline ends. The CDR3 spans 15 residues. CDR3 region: CASRFGPQGNSPLHF. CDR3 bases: TGCGCCAGCAGATTCGGGCCCCAGGGTAATTCACCCCTCCACTTT. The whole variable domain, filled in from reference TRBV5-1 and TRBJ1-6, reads KAGVTQTPRYLIKTRGQQVTLSCSPISGHRSVSWYQQTPGQGLQFLFEYFSETQRNKGNFPGRFSGRQFSNSRSEMNVSTLELGDSALYLCASRFGPQGNSPLHFGNGTRLTVT.

The CDR3 DNA follows: TGCGCCAGCAGCTCCAACGTGGGACAGTCTAACACCGGGGAGCTGTTTTTT. Its protein is CASSSNVGQSNTGELFF. The genes are TRBV5-1 and TRBJ2-2; the match to TRBD1 covers 7 bases. The CDR3 length is 17 residues. The germline CDR1 and CDR2 sequences are SGHRS and YFSETQ. After removal of 3 bases from V and 2 bases from J, the junction contained 10 bases not matched to a gene.